The entry below gives a single T cell receptor beta chain sequence along with its context. The antigen is undetermined. It was healthy bone marrow donors who served as donors. This sample is drawn from a study of cytomegalovirus exposure and HLA in healthy donors. The study's findings and limits: No immune exposure information besides CMV serostatus was available.

The PCR was carried out with 60 Vbeta primers and 13 Jbeta primers. Libraries were prepared by immunoSEQ multiplex PCR; TCRdb keeps only in-frame clonotypes and omits some of them. The table shows about 210,000 clones, with about 85% occurring only once. The CDR3 totals 17 residues. CDR1 and CDR2 from the germline V gene are LNHDA and SQIVND (reference sequence). V lost 5 bases, J lost 5 bases, and 13 bases stayed unmatched. The sample consisted of PBMCs. The gene calls are TRBV19 and TRBJ2-1, with 9 bases that match TRBD1. This clonotype originated in a male donor in good health and CMV-seropositive. The CDR3 loop reads CASSPRPTGGSDNEQFF. CDR3 nucleotide sequence: TGTGCCAGTAGTCCTCGGCCGACAGGGGGGTCCGACAATGAGCAGTTCTTC.